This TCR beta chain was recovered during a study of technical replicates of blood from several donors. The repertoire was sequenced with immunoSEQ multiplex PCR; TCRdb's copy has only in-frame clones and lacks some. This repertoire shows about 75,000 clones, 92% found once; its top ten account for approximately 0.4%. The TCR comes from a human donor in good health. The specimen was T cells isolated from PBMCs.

The CDR3 loop is CASSSGTSGGEKTQYF. CDR3 in DNA: TGTGCCAGCAGCTCCGGGACTAGCGGGGGGGAAAAGACCCAGTACTTC. V is TRBV7-3 and J is TRBJ2-5; TRBD2 aligns across 16 bases. Trimming removed 4 bases from V and 6 bases from J; junction bases left unmatched: 5. The CDR3 runs to 16 residues. Germline-derived CDR1 and CDR2 are SGHTA and FQGTGA.